The entry that follows covers one TCR beta chain sequence. Looked up from germline, CDR1 is MNHEY and CDR2 is SVGAGI. The CDR3 is made up of 12 amino acids. The germline V and J ends were trimmed by 7 bases and 1 base, with 7 bases remaining between them. The sample belongs to a study of blood T cell repertoires in COVID-19. TCRdb's copy holds only in-frame clones and misses some; the assay was immunoSEQ multiplex PCR. The table shows 200,000 to 300,000 clones, with around nine tenths occurring only once. Sequences were obtained from peripheral blood. The gene calls are TRBV6-5 and TRBJ1-2; D gene ambiguous. The receptor was isolated from a woman in her fifties or sixties with COVID-19, enrolled during active disease. The chain's CDR3 is CASKRSNYGYTF. In DNA, the CDR3 is TGTGCCAGCAAGAGGAGTAACTATGGCTACACCTTC.